This T cell receptor (beta chain) was sequenced for a study of cytomegalovirus exposure and HLA in healthy donors. Trimming shortened V by 0 bases and J by 1 base, and 18 bases separated the two germline ends. The germline V gene encodes CDR1 SQVTM and CDR2 ANQGSEA. CDR3 length: 17 residues. The PCR used 60 Vbeta and 13 Jbeta primers. Method: immunoSEQ multiplex PCR; TCRdb's copy keeps in-frame clones and lacks some. The data show approximately 100,000 clones, 74% seen once. The chain couples TRBV29-1 to TRBJ1-2; D perhaps matches TRBD1 (6 bases). The sequence derives from a man aged 45-60 years in good health and CMV-seropositive. Specimen: PBMCs. The chain's CDR3 is CSVEDRGGRLYNYGYTF. The CDR3 nucleotides read TGCAGCGTTGAAGATAGGGGGGGGCGCCTTTATAACTATGGCTACACCTTC.